The 19 T cell receptor beta chains below come from one sample, sequenced in a study of blood T cells in healthy people across ages. Through a sample-barcoded 5' primer and a J-beta primer mix, a second PCR was run for roughly 6 to 11 cycles. TCRdb reprocessed the 5' RACE reads with MiXCR, giving one entry per CDR3 protein. The sample lists around 800,000 distinct CDR3 sequences; approximately 48% were seen once. Sequenced material: blood. Receptor source: a man aged 60 to 69 in good health.

This clonotype was recorded a few times. This may be a read error, as it is one base from a much larger clone. The chain uses TRBV20-1 and TRBJ1-2; D possibly corresponds to TRBD1 (6 bases). CDR1 is DFQATT and CDR2 is SNEGSKA in the germline V gene (reference sequence). CDR3 length: 13 amino acids. CDR3 residues: CNASRGGGYGYTF. For the CDR3, the DNA is TGCAATGCTAGCAGGGGAGGGGGCTATGGCTACACCTTC.

This clonotype was observed a few times. J is TRBJ2-5 and V is TRBV10-3; tentatively, D is TRBD2 (6 bases). The ends were cut back, 3 bases at V and 9 bases at J, with 17 bases in the middle. Germline values: CDR1 ENHRY, CDR2 SYGVKD. This CDR3 region has 14 residues. CDR3 protein: CAISEGGGVGAQYF. The CDR3 DNA sequence: TGTGCCATCAGTGAAGGAGGCGGGGTCGGGGCCCAGTACTTC.

V and J are TRBV27 and TRBJ2-3, with TRBD2 matching over 7 bases. Germline V gives CDR1 MNHEY, CDR2 SMNVEV (reference sequence). V was clipped by 5 bases and J by 1 base; unmatched bases: 9. This CDR3 is 16 amino acids long. The DNA for the CDR3 is TGTGCCAGCAGTGTTACTAGCGTTGGTGGCACAGATACGCAGTATTTT. It translates to CASSVTSVGGTDTQYF.

The rearrangement links TRBV11-2 to TRBJ1-6; TRBD1 matches at 7 bases. V lost 5 bases to trimming and J lost 6 bases; unmatched junction nucleotides: 4. The CDR3 length is 14 residues. The germline V gene has CDR1 SGHAT and CDR2 FQNNGV. The CDR3 here is CASSAQGSNSPLHF. The CDR3 DNA reads as TGTGCCAGCAGCGCACAGGGGAGTAATTCACCCCTCCACTTT.

The chain carries TRBV4-3 and TRBJ1-4; D is perhaps TRBD1 (6 bases). The V end lost 0 bases, the J end lost 5 bases, and 16 bases lay between the germline ends. This CDR3 comprises 17 residues. The germline gives CDR1 LGHNA, CDR2 YSLEER. The CDR3 DNA sequence: TGCGCCAGCAGCCAAGAACCGGGAGGGGGGCTAAATGAAAAACTGTTTTTT. It is translated as CASSQEPGGGLNEKLFF.

The chain has TRBV6-2 or TRBV6-3 and TRBJ2-5; TRBD1 aligns across 10 bases. The germline CDR1 and CDR2 sequences are MNHEY and SVGEGT. The CDR3 loop spans 13 amino acids. V trimming: 4 bases; J trimming: 7 bases; junction bases outside the gene matches: 3. CDR3 DNA sequence: TGTGCCAGCAGTTTGGACAGGGGGGGGACCCAGTACTTC. This sequence encodes CASSLDRGGTQYF.

Note on this clonotype: An end of the junction does not agree with germline; a read error may underlie this. This rearrangement joins TRBV7-2 to TRBJ2-1; unclear D gene. CDR1 SGHTA and CDR2 FQGNSA come from the germline V gene. This CDR3 spans 12 amino acids. Here the CDR3 reads CASGLILGEQFF. The CDR3 coding sequence is TGTGCCAGCGGCTTAATCCTGGGTGAGCAGTTCTTC.

The CDR3 DNA reads as TGTGCCAGCAGCTCCGGACAGGGAGTACCCCTCCACTTT. Its translation: CASSSGQGVPLHF. This rearrangement joins TRBV5-5 to TRBJ1-6; TRBD1 matches at 8 bases. The CDR3 is 13 residues long. CDR1 is SGHKS, CDR2 YYEKEE, per germline (reference sequence). V lost 3 bases and J lost 12; bases outside the gene matches: 5.

The chain recombines TRBV4-3 with TRBJ2-3, with 8 bases aligning to TRBD2. The CDR3 is 17 amino acids. Per the germline V gene, CDR1 is LGHNA and CDR2 is YSLEER. Trimming at V came to 3 bases and at J to 4 bases, leaving 12 bases not matched to a gene. As DNA, the CDR3 is TGCGCCAGCAGCCAGAGCCCGTCAGCGGGGGTACCAGATACGCAGTATTTT. As protein: CASSQSPSAGVPDTQYF.

The chain links TRBV7-3 to TRBJ1-3; D not resolved. Per the germline V gene, CDR1 is SGHTA and CDR2 is FQGTGA. Trimming removed 1 base at V and 4 bases at J, with 5 bases between. This CDR3 contains 13 residues. The DNA for the CDR3 is TGTGCCAGCAGCTTAAAAGGCGGAAACACCATATATTTT. This codes for CASSLKGGNTIYF.

This clonotype has just a few counts. The chain carries TRBV27 and TRBJ2-1; 15 nucleotides line up with TRBD2. Trimming removed 2 bases from V and 5 bases from J; junction bases left unmatched: 7. Germline V gene data show CDR1 as MNHEY and CDR2 as SMNVEV (reference sequence). The CDR3 consists of 18 residues. The CDR3 sequence is CASSLTGLAGGPNNEQFF. The CDR3 bases are TGTGCCAGCAGTTTAACCGGACTAGCGGGGGGGCCCAACAATGAGCAGTTCTTC.

The sample holds a few counts of this clonotype. One base away lies a much larger clone, so this may be a sequencing read error. CDR3: CASIRDTFGEQFF. The CDR3 DNA reads TGTGCCAGCATTAGGGACACCTTCGGTGAGCAGTTCTTC. The gene calls are TRBV6-2 or TRBV6-3 and TRBJ2-1, with D possibly TRBD1 on 6 matching bases. Germline V lookup: CDR1 MNHEY, CDR2 SVGEGT. The CDR3 runs 13 residues. V lost 7 bases, J lost 9 bases, and 16 bases lay in between.

This sequence joins TRBV14 and TRBJ2-7; D is ambiguous. The CDR3 loop spans 13 amino acids. V was pared by 6 bases and J by 0 bases, with 9 bases between. Germline assignment: CDR1 SGHDN and CDR2 FVKESK. The CDR3 sequence: CASSPIGSYEQYF. The CDR3 nucleotides are TGTGCCAGCAGTCCAATTGGCTCCTACGAGCAGTACTTC.

This rearrangement joins TRBV7-9 to TRBJ2-1; perhaps TRBD2 as D (7 bases). The CDR3 is made up of 16 amino acids. The germline V and J ends were trimmed by 1 base and 4 bases, with 14 bases remaining between them. The germline CDR1 and CDR2 sequences are SEHNR and FQNEAQ (reference sequence). The CDR3 region is CASSLGYAGAYNEQFF. CDR3 DNA sequence: TGTGCCAGCAGCTTAGGGTACGCGGGGGCTTACAATGAGCAGTTCTTC.

About this clonotype: A junction boundary mismatches the germline segment, possibly from a read error. The gene calls are TRBV7-9 and TRBJ2-5, with 9 positions matching TRBD1. The better agreement between TRBJ2-7 and the DNA end casts doubt on the J call. The CDR3 loop spans 14 amino acids. The V gene's germline CDR1 is SEHNR and CDR2 FQNEAQ (reference sequence). CDR3 nucleotide sequence: TGTACCAGCAGCCCCCGGACAGGGGCGGACGAGCAGTACTTC. Protein sequence: CTSSPRTGADEQYF.

The chain uses TRBV12-3 or TRBV12-4 and TRBJ2-2, with 7 positions matching TRBD1. The CDR3 is made up of 13 amino acids. V lost 6 bases to trimming and J lost 7 bases; unmatched junction nucleotides: 5. In DNA form, the CDR3 reads TGTGCCAGCAGCCAAGGGGGCTACGGGGAGCTGTTTTTT. Translation gives CASSQGGYGELFF.

The chain employs TRBV9 and TRBJ2-1, with 12 bases aligning to TRBD2. The V gene end was trimmed by 3 bases and the J gene end by 1 base; junction bases not matched to a gene: 8. CDR1 and CDR2 from the germline V gene are SGDLS and YYNGEE. This CDR3 contains 18 residues. The CDR3 spells CASSGSSGGAGSYNEQFF. The CDR3 DNA is TGTGCCAGCAGCGGGTCTAGCGGGGGGGCAGGTTCCTACAATGAGCAGTTCTTC.

This clonotype has more than one count but fewer than ten. The chain uses TRBV4-3 and TRBJ1-6; D gene ambiguous. V lost 0 bases and J lost 3, with 9 bases in between. Germline V gives CDR1 LGHNA, CDR2 YSLEER. This CDR3 spans 16 amino acids. The CDR3 DNA reads TGCGCCAGCAGCCAAGATCGGGTTCTCTATAATTCACCCCTCCACTTT. Encoded protein: CASSQDRVLYNSPLHF.

This chain joins TRBV4-1 and TRBJ2-5; 12 bases are shared with TRBD2. Trimming at V came to 3 bases and at J to 5 bases, leaving 10 bases not matched to a gene. Germline V gene data show CDR1 as MGHRA and CDR2 as YSYEKL. The CDR3 loop spans 17 amino acids. CDR3 nucleotides: TGCGCCAGCAGCCAGACTAGCGGGGGAGCTAGGCTGGAGACCCAGTACTTC. This translates into CASSQTSGGARLETQYF.